At least ten counts were recorded for the clone carrying this T cell receptor beta chain. Antigen unknown. This CDR3 has 15 residues. Unmatched junction bases numbered 8, after V lost 5 bases and J lost 4 bases. Uncontrolled infection, other autoimmune disease, pregnancy or lactation excluded patients. TCR beta CDR3 regions were amplified from RNA transcripts. HTBI primers were the set used in a first-round RT-PCR of the TCR CDR3. MiXCR, run by TCRdb on the multiplex PCR reads, gives a single entry per CDR3 protein. The repertoire includes 500,000 to 800,000 distinct CDR3 sequences, more than 14% of them detected once, and under 15% sits in the top ten. The sample belongs to a study of T cells in Graves' hyperthyroidism and ophthalmopathy. Study at large: At the time of initial diagnosis and before any treatment, peripheral blood was collected.

Study-level results: Researchers found most expanded thyroid clonotypes above 0.001 in blood as well.

The clonotype comes from a woman in her fifties or sixties with Graves' ophthalmopathy. The chain combines TRBV12-3 or TRBV12-4 with TRBJ2-1; 7 nucleotides align to TRBD2. What was sequenced was blood. CDR3: CASSTLLAEYNEQFF. CDR3 nucleotides: TGTGCCAGCAGTACCCTGCTAGCGGAGTACAATGAGCAGTTCTTC.